The 10 T cell receptor beta chains presented below share a single source sample, sequenced in a study of blood T cell repertoires in COVID-19. Libraries were prepared by immunoSEQ multiplex PCR; TCRdb keeps only in-frame clonotypes and omits some of them. The table records 250,000 to 300,000 clones, 80% to 95% of them present only once. Sequencing input: PBMCs or T cells enriched from blood (not recorded which). The source is a woman aged 25 to 39 who had recovered from COVID-19.

The chain is built from TRBV6-5 and TRBJ2-7; D perhaps matches TRBD1 (5 bases). Germline values: CDR1 MNHEY, CDR2 SVGAGI. This CDR3 spans 15 amino acids. V lost 6 bases and J lost 1, with 16 bases in between. In nucleotides, the CDR3 is TGTGCCAGCAGGAAGGGGTATTTGGGGTCCTACGAGCAGTACTTC. Translated, it gives CASRKGYLGSYEQYF.

The CDR3 loop is CASSLVLRARGTGELFF. As DNA, the CDR3 is TGTGCCAGCAGCTTAGTCCTCAGAGCACGGGGCACCGGGGAGCTGTTTTTT. The rearrangement links TRBV7-9 to TRBJ2-2, with D perhaps TRBD2 (5 bases). Germline lookup yields CDR1 SEHNR and CDR2 FQNEAQ (reference sequence). The CDR3 spans 17 residues. V was cut by 1 base and J by 4 bases, with 16 bases left in between.

The chain couples TRBV28 to TRBJ1-2; 7 bases match TRBD1. Looked up from germline, CDR1 is MDHEN and CDR2 is SYDVKM. V shed 1 base and J 1 base; nucleotides not matched to a gene: 9. This CDR3 comprises 17 residues. The CDR3 region has the DNA TGTGCCAGCAGTTTATTTCGCGCGGGACAGAATAACTATGGCTACACCTTC. Translating gives CASSLFRAGQNNYGYTF.

The chain links TRBV5-1 to TRBJ2-2, with no clear D. CDR1 is SGHRS, CDR2 YFSETQ, per germline. Trimming removed 1 base at V and 1 base at J, with 8 bases between. The CDR3 sequence is 15 residues long. The CDR3 DNA reads as TGCGCCAGCAGCTTGTACGGTAGGAACACCGGGGAGCTGTTTTTT. Amino acids: CASSLYGRNTGELFF.

The chain is built from TRBV10-3 and TRBJ2-3, with 10 bases identical to TRBD2. Looked up from germline, CDR1 is ENHRY and CDR2 is SYGVKD. J lost 6 bases, V lost 8 bases, and 8 bases had no gene match. The CDR3 is 14 amino acids. The CDR3 spells CAISGLAGADTQYF. The CDR3 DNA follows: TGTGCCATCTCGGGTCTAGCGGGAGCGGATACGCAGTATTTT.

This chain connects TRBV3-1 (or the pseudogene TRBV3-2) to TRBJ2-3, with TRBD2 identical over 9 bases. The trim removed 0 bases at V and 4 bases at J, leaving 5 bases unmatched. Germline V CDR1 and CDR2: LGHDT, YNNKEL (reference sequence). The CDR3 sequence is 16 residues long. The CDR3 loop reads CASSQDYAGGPDTQYF. CDR3 bases: TGTGCCAGCAGCCAAGATTATGCGGGAGGGCCAGATACGCAGTATTTT.

The chain uses TRBV9 and TRBJ2-1; 8 nucleotides match TRBD2. J lost 4 bases, V lost 2 bases, and 5 bases had no gene match. This CDR3 comprises 15 residues. The germline V gene has CDR1 SGDLS and CDR2 YYNGEE. CDR3 DNA: TGTGCCAGCAGCGTGGGTCTAGCGGGTTACAATGAGCAGTTCTTC. Translation: CASSVGLAGYNEQFF.

The chain recombines TRBV28 with TRBJ2-7; 10 bases agree with TRBD2. In germline, CDR1 is MDHEN, CDR2 SYDVKM. The V segment lost 5 bases and the J segment 0 bases; nucleotides outside the gene matches: 10. This CDR3 has 17 amino acids. The CDR3 DNA reads TGTGCCAGCAGTCTAGCTGTTGCTAGCGGGAGCTCCTACGAGCAGTACTTC. It is translated as CASSLAVASGSSYEQYF.

V usage is TRBV24-1 and J usage is TRBJ2-3; TRBD1 matches at 7 bases. CDR3 length: 16 amino acids. The trim removed 6 bases at V and 9 bases at J, leaving 17 bases unmatched. Germline CDR1 is KGHDR and CDR2 is SFDVKD. The CDR3 region is CATSIRQGLGTETQYF. In DNA, the CDR3 is TGTGCCACCAGTATAAGACAGGGCCTCGGTACGGAGACGCAGTATTTT.

This chain links TRBV27 with TRBJ1-2; D call uncertain. The germline gives CDR1 MNHEY, CDR2 SMNVEV (reference sequence). Trimming took 0 bases from V and 5 from J, leaving 13 bases between them. The CDR3 runs 15 residues. CDR3 bases: TGTGCCAGCAGTTTATCGGAGCGGCCCCTATATGGCTACACCTTC. Its protein is CASSLSERPLYGYTF.